The TCR beta chain under discussion was sequenced for a study of T cells in Graves' hyperthyroidism and ophthalmopathy. Study-level findings and limits: Stable hyperthyroidism and ophthalmopathy were separated using 13 V-J signatures.

This CDR3 region has 16 residues. Germline V lookup: CDR1 KGHDR, CDR2 SFDVKD. With V trimmed by 3 bases and J by 1 base, 4 bases remained unmatched. Stability of Graves' hyperthyroidism was defined as absent ophthalmopathy progression within 18 months. The sample holds many counts of this clonotype. Its antigen is not known. TCR beta CDR3 regions were amplified from RNA. The HTBI primer set served for first-round RT-PCR of the TCR CDR3. TCRdb reanalysed the multiplex PCR reads using MiXCR and keeps one entry per CDR3 protein. Here the sample spans 500,000 to 600,000 distinct CDR3 sequences, about half being singletons.

The J gene is TRBJ2-2, the V gene TRBV24-1, with 7 bases lining up with TRBD1. This clonotype originated in a woman under 30 with Graves' hyperthyroidism. Source material: peripheral blood or thyroid tissue (not recorded which). CDR3 DNA sequence: TGTGCCACCAGTGATCCCCGACAGGGGAACACCGGGGAGCTGTTTTTT. Protein product: CATSDPRQGNTGELFF.